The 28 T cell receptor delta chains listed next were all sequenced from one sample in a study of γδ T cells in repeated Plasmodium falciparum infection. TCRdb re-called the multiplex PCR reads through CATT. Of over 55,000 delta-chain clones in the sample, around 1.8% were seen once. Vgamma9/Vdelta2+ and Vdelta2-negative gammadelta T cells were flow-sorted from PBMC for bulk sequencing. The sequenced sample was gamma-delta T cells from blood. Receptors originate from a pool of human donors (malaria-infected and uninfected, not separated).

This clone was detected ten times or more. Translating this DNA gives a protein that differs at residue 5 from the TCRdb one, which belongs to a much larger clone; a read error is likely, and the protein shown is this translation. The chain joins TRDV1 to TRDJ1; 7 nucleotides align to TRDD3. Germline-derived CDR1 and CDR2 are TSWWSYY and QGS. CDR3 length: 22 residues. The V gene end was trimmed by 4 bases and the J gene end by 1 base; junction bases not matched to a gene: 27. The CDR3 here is CALGGVVTSWGYWESVTDKLIF. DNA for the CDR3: TGTGCTCTTGGGGGAGTGGTGACGTCCTGGGGATATTGGGAAAGCGTCACCGATAAACTCATCTTT.

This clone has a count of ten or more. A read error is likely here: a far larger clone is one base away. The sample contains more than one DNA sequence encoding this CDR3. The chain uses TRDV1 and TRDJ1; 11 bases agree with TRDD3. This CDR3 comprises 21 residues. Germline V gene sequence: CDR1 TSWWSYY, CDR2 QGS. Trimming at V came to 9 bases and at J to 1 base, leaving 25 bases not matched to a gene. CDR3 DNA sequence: TGTGCTCTCGGGCTAACCTTCCTACCCGTACTGGGGGATAATCCCACCGATAAACTCATCTTT. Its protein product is CALGLTFLPVLGDNPTDKLIF.

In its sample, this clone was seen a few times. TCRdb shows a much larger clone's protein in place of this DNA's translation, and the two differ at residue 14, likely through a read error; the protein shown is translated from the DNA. CDR3 amino acids: CALGEGPYWGPRTILTAQLFF. CDR3 sequence (DNA): TGTGCTCTTGGGGAAGGTCCCTACTGGGGGCCCCGCACCATCTTGACAGCACAACTCTTCTTT. The gene calls are TRDV1 and TRDJ2; 8 positions agree with TRDD3. The J gene, missing from TCRdb, was assigned here through DNA to germline matching. The V gene end was trimmed by 2 bases and the J gene end by 2 bases; junction bases not matched to a gene: 19. The V gene's germline CDR1 is TSWWSYY and CDR2 QGS. The CDR3 totals 21 residues.

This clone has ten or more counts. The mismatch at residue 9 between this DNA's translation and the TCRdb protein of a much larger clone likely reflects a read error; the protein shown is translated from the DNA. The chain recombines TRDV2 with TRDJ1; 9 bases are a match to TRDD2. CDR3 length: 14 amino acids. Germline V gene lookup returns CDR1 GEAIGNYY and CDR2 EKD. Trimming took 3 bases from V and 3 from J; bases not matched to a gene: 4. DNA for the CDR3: TGTGCCTGTGACCTCCTTCCTACTGCCGATAAACTCATCTTT. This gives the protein CACDLLPTADKLIF.

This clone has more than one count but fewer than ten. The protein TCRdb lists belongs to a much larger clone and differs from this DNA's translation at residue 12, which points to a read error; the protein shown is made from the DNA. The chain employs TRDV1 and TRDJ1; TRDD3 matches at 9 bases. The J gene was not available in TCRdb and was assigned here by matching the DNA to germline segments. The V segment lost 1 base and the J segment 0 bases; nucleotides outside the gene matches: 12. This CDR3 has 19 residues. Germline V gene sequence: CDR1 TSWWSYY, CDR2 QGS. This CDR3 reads CALGEPATLGDLNTDKLIF. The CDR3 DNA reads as TGTGCTCTTGGGGAACCCGCCACCCTGGGGGATCTGAACACCGATAAACTCATCTTT.

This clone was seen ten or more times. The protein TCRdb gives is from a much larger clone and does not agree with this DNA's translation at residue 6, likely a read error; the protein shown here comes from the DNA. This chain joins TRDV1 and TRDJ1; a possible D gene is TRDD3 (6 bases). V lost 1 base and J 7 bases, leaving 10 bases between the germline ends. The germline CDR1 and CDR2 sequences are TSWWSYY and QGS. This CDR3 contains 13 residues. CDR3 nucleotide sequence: TGTGCTCTTGGGGAACGCTGGGGCCTTAAACTCATCTTT. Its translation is CALGERWGLKLIF.

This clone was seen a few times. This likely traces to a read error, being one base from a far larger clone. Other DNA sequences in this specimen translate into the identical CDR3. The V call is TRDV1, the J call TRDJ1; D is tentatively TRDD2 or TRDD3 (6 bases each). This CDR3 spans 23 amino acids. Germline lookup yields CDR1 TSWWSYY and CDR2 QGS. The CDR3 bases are TGTGCTCTTGGGTCCTGTGCTCCTACTCCTTGGGATTGGGGGCCACCCTACACCGATAAGCTCATCTTT. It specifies CALGSCAPTPWDWGPPYTDKLIF.

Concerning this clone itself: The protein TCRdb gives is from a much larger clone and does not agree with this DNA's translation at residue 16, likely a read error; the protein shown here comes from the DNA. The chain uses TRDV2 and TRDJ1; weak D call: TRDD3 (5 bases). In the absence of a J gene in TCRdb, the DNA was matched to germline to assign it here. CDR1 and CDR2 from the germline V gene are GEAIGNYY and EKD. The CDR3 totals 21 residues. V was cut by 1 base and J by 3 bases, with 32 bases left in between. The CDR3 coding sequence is TGTGCCTGTGACACATATCGGGAAGAAGAGGATATCCGGGGGTACGCCGATAAACTCATCTTT. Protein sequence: CACDTYREEEDIRGYADKLIF.

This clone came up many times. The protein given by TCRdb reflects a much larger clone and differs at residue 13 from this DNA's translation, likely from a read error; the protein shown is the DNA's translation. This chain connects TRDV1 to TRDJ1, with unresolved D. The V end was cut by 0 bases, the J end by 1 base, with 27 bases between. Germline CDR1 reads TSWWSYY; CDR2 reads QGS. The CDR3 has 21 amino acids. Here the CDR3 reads CALGELVYDRPYRYFTDKLIF. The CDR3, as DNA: TGTGCTCTTGGGGAACTTGTCTACGATAGGCCGTACCGGTACTTCACCGATAAACTCATCTTT.

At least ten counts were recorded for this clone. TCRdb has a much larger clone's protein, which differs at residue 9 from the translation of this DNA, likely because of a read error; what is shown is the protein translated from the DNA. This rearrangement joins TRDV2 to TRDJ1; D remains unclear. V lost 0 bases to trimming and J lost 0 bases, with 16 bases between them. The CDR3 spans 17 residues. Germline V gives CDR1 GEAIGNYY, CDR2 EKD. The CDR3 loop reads CACDTVSGTRNTDKLIF. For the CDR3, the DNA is TGTGCCTGTGACACCGTCTCCGGGACACGAAACACCGATAAACTCATCTTT.

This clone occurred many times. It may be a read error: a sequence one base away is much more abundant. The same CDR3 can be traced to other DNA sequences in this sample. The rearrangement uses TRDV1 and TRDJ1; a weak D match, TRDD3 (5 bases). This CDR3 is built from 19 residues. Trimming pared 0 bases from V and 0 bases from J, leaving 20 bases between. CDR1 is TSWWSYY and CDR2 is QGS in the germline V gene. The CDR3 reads CALGELITYWIPYTDKLIF. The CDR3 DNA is TGTGCTCTTGGGGAACTAATCACGTACTGGATCCCGTACACCGATAAACTCATCTTT.

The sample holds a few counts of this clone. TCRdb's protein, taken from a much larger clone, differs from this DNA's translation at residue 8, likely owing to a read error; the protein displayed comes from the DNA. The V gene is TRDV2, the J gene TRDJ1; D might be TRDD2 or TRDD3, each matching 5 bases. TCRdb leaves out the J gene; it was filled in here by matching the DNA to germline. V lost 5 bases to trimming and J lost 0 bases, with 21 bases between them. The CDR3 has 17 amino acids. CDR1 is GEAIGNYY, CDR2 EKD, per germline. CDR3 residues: CACASLTEGSYTDKLIF. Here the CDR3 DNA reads TGTGCCTGTGCTTCCCTTACTGAGGGATCTTACACCGATAAACTCATCTTT.

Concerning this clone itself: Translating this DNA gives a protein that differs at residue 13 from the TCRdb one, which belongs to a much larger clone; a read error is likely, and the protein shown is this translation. CDR3 sequence reads: CACDTAGVLGDTARDKLIF. The CDR3 bases are TGTGCCTGTGACACCGCGGGTGTACTGGGGGATACAGCAAGAGATAAACTCATCTTT. The V and J genes are TRDV2 and TRDJ1; TRDD3 aligns across 12 bases. TCRdb carries no J gene annotation; the J gene was assigned here by matching the DNA with germline. The CDR3 consists of 19 residues. Per the germline V gene, CDR1 is GEAIGNYY and CDR2 is EKD. V lost 0 bases and J lost 5; bases outside the gene matches: 15.

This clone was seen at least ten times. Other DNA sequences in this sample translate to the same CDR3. The CDR3 is CALGFPARVLGDTQDTDKLIF. The CDR3 region has the DNA TGTGCTCTGGGTTTTCCCGCCCGGGTACTGGGGGATACGCAGGACACCGATAAACTCATCTTT. The gene calls are TRDV1 and TRDJ1; 13 bases agree with TRDD3. The CDR3 has 21 residues. After removal of 9 bases from V and 0 bases from J, the junction contained 22 bases not matched to a gene. Looked up from germline, CDR1 is TSWWSYY and CDR2 is QGS.

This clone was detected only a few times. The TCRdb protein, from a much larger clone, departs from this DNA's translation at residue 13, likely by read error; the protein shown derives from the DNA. CDR3 in amino acids: CALVWGAHTDKLTF. CDR3 bases: TGTGCTCTTGTCTGGGGGGCGCACACCGATAAACTCACCTTT. This sequence joins TRDV1 and TRDJ1; 7 bases line up with TRDD3. CDR3 length: 14 residues. Per germline, CDR1 TSWWSYY and CDR2 QGS.

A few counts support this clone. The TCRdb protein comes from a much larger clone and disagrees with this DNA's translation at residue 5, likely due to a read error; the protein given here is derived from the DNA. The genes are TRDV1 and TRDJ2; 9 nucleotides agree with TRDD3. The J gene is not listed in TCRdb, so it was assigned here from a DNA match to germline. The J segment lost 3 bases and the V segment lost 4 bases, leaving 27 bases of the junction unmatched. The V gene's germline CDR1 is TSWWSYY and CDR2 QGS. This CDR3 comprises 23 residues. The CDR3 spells CALGGLLSTTPYWGTKMTAQLFF. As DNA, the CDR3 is TGTGCTCTTGGGGGACTCCTATCCACCACTCCGTACTGGGGGACAAAAATGACAGCACAACTCTTCTTT.

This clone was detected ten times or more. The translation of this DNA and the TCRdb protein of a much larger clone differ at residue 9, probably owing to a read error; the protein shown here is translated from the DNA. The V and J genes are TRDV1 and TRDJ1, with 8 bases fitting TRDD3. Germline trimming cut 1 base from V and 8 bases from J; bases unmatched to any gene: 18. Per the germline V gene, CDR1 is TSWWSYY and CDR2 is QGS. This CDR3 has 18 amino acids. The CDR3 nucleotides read TGTGCTCTTGGGGAACCTCTTCGAGGGGGGGATAGTGCCGGGAAACTCATCTTT. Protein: CALGEPLRGGDSAGKLIF.

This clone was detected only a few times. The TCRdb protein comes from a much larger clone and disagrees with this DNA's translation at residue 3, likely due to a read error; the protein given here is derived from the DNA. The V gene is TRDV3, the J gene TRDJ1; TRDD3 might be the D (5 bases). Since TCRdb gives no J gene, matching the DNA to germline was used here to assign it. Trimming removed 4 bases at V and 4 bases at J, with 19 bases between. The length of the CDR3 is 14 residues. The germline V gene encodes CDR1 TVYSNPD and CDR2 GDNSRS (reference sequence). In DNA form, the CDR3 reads TGTGCCTCTCACGACCCGATTTGGGGCGATAAACTCATCTTT. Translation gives CASHDPIWGDKLIF.

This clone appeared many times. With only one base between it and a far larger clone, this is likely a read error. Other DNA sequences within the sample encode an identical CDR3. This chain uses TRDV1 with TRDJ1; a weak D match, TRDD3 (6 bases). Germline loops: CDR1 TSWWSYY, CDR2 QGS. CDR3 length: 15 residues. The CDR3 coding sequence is TGTGCCCTTGGGGAACGACCACTGGGCACCGATAAACTCATCTTT. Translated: CALGERPLGTDKLIF.

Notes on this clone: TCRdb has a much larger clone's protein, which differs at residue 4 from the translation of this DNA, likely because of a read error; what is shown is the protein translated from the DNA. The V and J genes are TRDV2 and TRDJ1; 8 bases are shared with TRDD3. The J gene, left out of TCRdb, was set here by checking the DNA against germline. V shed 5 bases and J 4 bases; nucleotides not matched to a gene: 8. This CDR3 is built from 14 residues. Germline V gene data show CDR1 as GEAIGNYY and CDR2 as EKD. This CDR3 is CACGIGGYVDKLIF. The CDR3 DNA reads TGTGCCTGTGGCATCGGGGGATATGTCGATAAACTCATCTTT.

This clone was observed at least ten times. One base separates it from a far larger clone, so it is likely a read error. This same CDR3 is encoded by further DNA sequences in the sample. The chain's CDR3 is CACDTLARGDNTDKLIF. The CDR3 bases are TGTGCCTGTGACACCCTAGCCCGGGGGGATAACACCGATAAGCTCATCTTT. The J gene is uncalled and the V gene is TRDV2; TRDD3 reflects the table's D call only, with no check against the DNA. CDR3 length: 17 amino acids. Germline V gene lookup returns CDR1 GEAIGNYY and CDR2 EKD.

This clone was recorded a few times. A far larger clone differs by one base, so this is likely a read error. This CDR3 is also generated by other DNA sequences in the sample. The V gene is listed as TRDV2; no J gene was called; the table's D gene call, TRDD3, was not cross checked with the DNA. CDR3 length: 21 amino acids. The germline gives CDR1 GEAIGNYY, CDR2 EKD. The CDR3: CACDTDNWGIRVLPITPPRIF. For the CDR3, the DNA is TGTGCCTGTGACACCGACAACTGGGGGATACGCGTCTTACCAATCACACCACCTCGGATCTTT.

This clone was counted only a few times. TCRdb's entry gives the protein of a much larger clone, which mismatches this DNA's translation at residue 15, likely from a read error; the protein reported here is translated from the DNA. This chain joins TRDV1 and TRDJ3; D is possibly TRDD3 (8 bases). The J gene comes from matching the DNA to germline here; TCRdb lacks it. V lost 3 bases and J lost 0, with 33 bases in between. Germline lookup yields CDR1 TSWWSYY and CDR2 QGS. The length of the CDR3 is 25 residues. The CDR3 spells CALGDPIFLQGDNRTDSWDTRQMFF. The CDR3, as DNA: TGTGCTCTTGGGGATCCAATTTTCCTACAGGGGGATAACCGTACGGACTCCTGGGACACCCGACAGATGTTTTTC.

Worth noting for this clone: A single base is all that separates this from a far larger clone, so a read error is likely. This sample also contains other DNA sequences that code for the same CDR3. This chain's CDR3 is CAYSSFSTFLQYPYWGIRATDKLIF. CDR3 DNA: TGTGCTTATAGTAGCTTTTCGACCTTCCTCCAATACCCGTACTGGGGGATCCGGGCCACCGATAAACTCATCTTT. V gene TRAV38-2/DV8 combines with J gene TRDJ1; TRDD3 aligns across 10 bases. Germline matching of the DNA provided the J gene here, since TCRdb leaves it blank. The ends lost 5 bases at V and 1 base at J; junction bases unmatched: 35. The CDR3 totals 25 residues. CDR1 and CDR2 (germline): TSESDYY, QEAYKQQN.

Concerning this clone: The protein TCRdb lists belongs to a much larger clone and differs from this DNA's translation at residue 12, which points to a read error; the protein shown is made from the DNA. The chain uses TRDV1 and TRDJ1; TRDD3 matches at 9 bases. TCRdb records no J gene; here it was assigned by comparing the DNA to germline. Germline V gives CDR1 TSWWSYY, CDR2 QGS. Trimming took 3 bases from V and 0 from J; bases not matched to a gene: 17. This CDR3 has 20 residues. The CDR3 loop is CALGEARRLGDLWYTDKLIF. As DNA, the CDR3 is TGTGCTCTTGGGGAGGCTAGGAGGCTGGGGGATCTTTGGTACACCGATAAACTCATCTTT.

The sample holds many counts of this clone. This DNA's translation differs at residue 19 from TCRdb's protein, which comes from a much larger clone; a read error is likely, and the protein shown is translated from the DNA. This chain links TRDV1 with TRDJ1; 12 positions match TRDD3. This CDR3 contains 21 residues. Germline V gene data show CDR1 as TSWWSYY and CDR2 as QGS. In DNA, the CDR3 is TGTGCTCTTGGGAAGGCCTCTGCGTACTGGGGGATACCCATCTTCACCGATAAACCCATCTTT. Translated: CALGKASAYWGIPIFTDKPIF.

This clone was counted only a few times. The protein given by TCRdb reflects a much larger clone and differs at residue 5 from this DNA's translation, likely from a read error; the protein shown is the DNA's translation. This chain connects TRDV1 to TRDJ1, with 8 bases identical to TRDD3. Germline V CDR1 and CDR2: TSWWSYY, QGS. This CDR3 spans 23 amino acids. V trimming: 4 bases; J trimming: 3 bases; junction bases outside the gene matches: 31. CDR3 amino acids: CALGGNEPPLTERWWGMADKLIF. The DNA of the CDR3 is TGTGCTCTTGGGGGGAACGAGCCTCCCCTGACTGAGAGATGGTGGGGGATGGCCGATAAACTCATCTTT.

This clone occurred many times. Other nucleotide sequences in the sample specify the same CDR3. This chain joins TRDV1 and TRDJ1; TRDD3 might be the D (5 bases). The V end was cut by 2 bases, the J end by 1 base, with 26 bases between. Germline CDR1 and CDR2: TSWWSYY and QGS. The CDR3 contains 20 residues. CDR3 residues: CALGEGLGPPDLGRTDKLIF. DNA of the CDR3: TGTGCTCTTGGGGAAGGGCTTGGTCCTCCTGATTTGGGGCGCACCGATAAACTCATCTTT.